Listed below are T cell receptor beta chains from one sample, sequenced in a study of OX40 agonist ivuxolimab in advanced cancers. Clones were read by immunoSEQ multiplex PCR, and TCRdb kept only the in-frame ones, dropping some. The table records fewer than 60,000 clones, over 75% of them present only once. The specimen was CD4+ or CD8+ T cells sorted from blood, collected in a trial of the OX40 agonist ivuxolimab. The receptors were gathered from an adult with an advanced solid tumor such as melanoma, head and neck, liver or kidney cancer. Each CDR3 is given with its conserved first and last residue.

>TRBJ2-7|TRBV7-2
CASSFSATGTLLYEQYF
>TRBJ1-5|TRBV28
CASSPWTGYQPQHF
>TRBJ1-3|TRBV18
CASSLQGTTSGNTIYF
>TRBJ2-7|TRBV28
CASVDRVSSYEQYF
>TRBJ2-5|TRBV5-1
CASSLGQGQETQYF
>TRBJ2-3|TRBV6-1
CASSEGGADTQYF
>TRBJ2-5|TRBV6-6
CASSYSPGGETQYF
>TRBJ2-5|TRBV19
CASSEGRQETQYF
>TRBJ2-7|TRBV18
CASSPTRGVSYEQYF
>TRBJ1-1|TRBV4-2
CASSQDRGGTEAFF